Following are 30 T cell receptor beta chains from one sample sequenced in a study of blood T cell repertoires in COVID-19 (dated by TCRdb to the early 2020s). Library preparation was by the immunoSEQ multiplex PCR assay. As stored in TCRdb, this immuneACCESS dataset retains in-frame rearrangements with V and J assigned. A fraction of the clones does not appear; measured against another copy, unresolved V genes explain less than half of the discrepancy, and the remainder lacks a known reason. The sample table lists 200,000 to 250,000 clones, around nine tenths of them with a count of one. The ten most abundant clones make up 10% to 12% of the sample. The sequenced sample was PBMCs or T cells enriched from blood (not recorded which). The receptors were sampled from a man aged 25 to 45 who had recovered from COVID-19.

The gene calls are TRBV24-1 and TRBJ2-7; 9 bases line up with TRBD1. J lost 4 bases, V lost 6 bases, and 6 bases had no gene match. Per the germline V gene, CDR1 is KGHDR and CDR2 is SFDVKD. The CDR3 consists of 14 residues. The CDR3 is CATSKGQGMYEQYF. The DNA for the CDR3 is TGTGCCACCAGTAAGGGACAGGGTATGTACGAGCAGTACTTC.

The V and J genes are TRBV19 and TRBJ1-1, with D tentatively TRBD1 (5 bases). The CDR3 spans 16 residues. V shed 6 bases and J shed 1 base, with 18 bases lying between them. CDR1 is LNHDA, CDR2 SQIVND, per germline (reference sequence). The DNA of the CDR3 is TGTGCCAGTAGGAATCTAGGGGAGGCCCCGAACACTGAAGCTTTCTTT. Translation: CASRNLGEAPNTEAFF.

This chain connects TRBV6-1 to TRBJ1-1; 9 bases agree with TRBD1. CDR1 MNHNS and CDR2 SASEGT come from the germline V gene. The V gene end was trimmed by 6 bases and the J gene end by 6 bases; junction bases not matched to a gene: 11. The CDR3 spans 15 residues. The CDR3 bases are TGTGCCAGCAGCTTCACCGGGACAGGGTTCGCTGAAGCTTTCTTT. Protein sequence: CASSFTGTGFAEAFF.

The genes are TRBV11-2 and TRBJ2-7; maybe TRBD1 (5 bases). The CDR3 is 15 residues long. Germline V gives CDR1 SGHAT, CDR2 FQNNGV. V shed 0 bases and J shed 2 bases, with 11 bases lying between them. The CDR3 DNA is TGTGCCAGCAGCTTAGACAGACAGAGACCCTACGAGCAGTACTTC. Protein product: CASSLDRQRPYEQYF.

The chain uses TRBV28 and TRBJ1-2; 7 bases align to TRBD1. This CDR3 has 15 amino acids. Germline lookup yields CDR1 MDHEN and CDR2 SYDVKM. CDR3 DNA sequence: TGTGCAACCTCTGCCAGACAGGGCAACGACTATGGCTACACCTTC. Encoded protein: CATSARQGNDYGYTF.

The V call is TRBV5-4, the J call TRBJ1-4; TRBD1 matches 9 bases. V dropped 3 bases and J dropped 3; count of bases not matched to a gene: 6. The CDR3 is made up of 16 amino acids. Germline V gene data show CDR1 as SGHNT and CDR2 as YYREEE (reference sequence). CDR3 protein: CASSSNRGLANEKLFF. The CDR3 DNA reads as TGTGCCAGCAGCTCTAACAGGGGGCTAGCTAATGAAAAACTGTTTTTT.

The chain combines TRBV30 with TRBJ2-6; 9 bases are a match to TRBD2. V lost 5 bases to trimming and J lost 0 bases; unmatched junction nucleotides: 11. Germline values: CDR1 GTSNPN, CDR2 SVGIG (reference sequence). CDR3 size: 18 residues. The CDR3 region is CAWAAGGGVYSGANVLTF. The DNA for the CDR3 is TGTGCCTGGGCCGCGGGAGGGGGAGTTTACTCTGGGGCCAACGTCCTGACTTTC.

V usage is TRBV18 and J usage is TRBJ1-1; TRBD1 agrees at 9 bases. J was trimmed by 4 bases and V by 1 base; bases with no gene match: 4. This CDR3 comprises 15 residues. Germline V gives CDR1 KGHSH, CDR2 LQKENI. CDR3 residues: CASSPLRQGGTEAFF. CDR3 DNA: TGTGCCAGCTCACCACTACGACAGGGGGGCACTGAAGCTTTCTTT.

V is TRBV30 and J is TRBJ1-1, with 7 bases fitting TRBD1. J gave up 11 bases and V 8 bases, and 11 bases lay outside the gene matches. The CDR3 runs 11 residues. Germline-derived CDR1 and CDR2 are GTSNPN and SVGIG (reference sequence). DNA for the CDR3: TGTGCCGGAGAGACAGGGTTGCGTGCTTTCTTT. It encodes CAGETGLRAFF.

The chain uses TRBV27 and TRBJ1-5; no definite D call. CDR1 is MNHEY, CDR2 SMNVEV, per germline (reference sequence). V dropped 3 bases and J dropped 5 bases, with 5 bases sitting between them. The length of the CDR3 is 12 residues. CDR3 coding DNA: TGTGCCAGCAGTTTCGGGTATCAGCCCCAGCATTTT. Its translation is CASSFGYQPQHF.

The chain uses TRBV6-5 and TRBJ1-2; D possibly corresponds to TRBD1 (6 bases). V lost 2 bases and J 5 bases, leaving 15 bases between the germline ends. Germline CDR1 and CDR2: MNHEY and SVGAGI. This CDR3 spans 15 amino acids. The CDR3 bases are TGTGCCAGCAGTTACCGAGGTATAGGGGGTTATGGCTACACCTTC. Its protein is CASSYRGIGGYGYTF.

The CDR3 is CASSRSIGTEAFF. CDR3 nucleotides: TGTGCCAGCAGCCGGAGTATAGGAACTGAAGCTTTCTTT. This chain uses TRBV4-2 with TRBJ1-1; D unclear. This CDR3 has 13 residues. Germline V gives CDR1 LGHNA, CDR2 YNFKEQ. V shed 4 bases and J shed 5 bases, with 11 bases lying between them.

This clone was observed a handful of times. CDR3 nucleotide sequence: TGTGCCAGCAGCTTCAGGGGGCGGGAGACCCAGTACTTC. Translating it yields CASSFRGRETQYF. The chain joins TRBV14 to TRBJ2-5, with TRBD1 matching 8 bases. The CDR3 is 13 amino acids. After removal of 5 bases from V and 5 bases from J, the junction contained 4 bases not matched to a gene. Germline CDR1 is SGHDN and CDR2 is FVKESK.

V is TRBV3-1 (or the pseudogene TRBV3-2) and J is TRBJ2-1, with 10 bases identical to TRBD2. CDR3 length: 16 amino acids. V lost 4 bases, J lost 8 bases, and 11 bases stayed unmatched. Germline V gene data show CDR1 as LGHDT and CDR2 as YNNKEL (reference sequence). CDR3 amino acids: CASSPPLAGALDEQFF. The CDR3 DNA is TGTGCCAGCAGCCCCCCCCTAGCGGGGGCGTTGGATGAGCAGTTCTTC.

V gene TRBV7-9 combines with J gene TRBJ2-7; 8 bases line up with TRBD2. Losses at the gene ends were 1 base for V and 3 bases for J; bases not matched to a gene: 8. From germline, CDR1 is SEHNR and CDR2 FQNEAQ (reference sequence). CDR3 length equals 16 residues. The CDR3 loop reads CASSLGPSGPSYEQYF. The CDR3 nucleotides read TGTGCCAGCAGCTTAGGCCCTAGCGGGCCTAGCTACGAGCAGTACTTC.

The chain recombines TRBV4-3 with TRBJ2-1, with 9 bases identical to TRBD2. CDR1 LGHNA and CDR2 YSLEER come from the germline V gene. This CDR3 has 17 amino acids. With 0 bases clipped from V and 9 bases from J, the junction kept 12 bases outside the gene matches. CDR3 coding DNA: TGCGCCAGCAGCCAAGATTTTCTAGCGGGGATAGGCAGTGAGCAGTTCTTC. It specifies CASSQDFLAGIGSEQFF.

As DNA, the CDR3 is TGTGCCAGCAGCCGGGGATGGAGGGGAAGCTCCTACAATGAGCAGTTCTTC. It encodes CASSRGWRGSSYNEQFF. The chain is built from TRBV5-6 and TRBJ2-1, with D possibly being TRBD2 (6 bases). V lost 4 bases and J 0 bases, leaving 17 bases between the germline ends. Germline CDR1 reads SGHDT; CDR2 reads YYEEEE. The CDR3 covers 17 residues.

The rearrangement joins TRBV6-2 or TRBV6-3 to TRBJ2-1; possibly TRBD2 for D (6 bases). Germline CDR1 MNHEY, CDR2 SVGEGT. The CDR3 runs to 13 residues. Trimming cost V 5 bases and J 10 bases, with 15 bases left between them. This chain's CDR3 is CASSPGVWGEQFF. CDR3 bases: TGTGCCAGCAGTCCGGGGGTATGGGGAGAGCAGTTCTTC.

V usage is TRBV28 and J usage is TRBJ2-7; the D gene is possibly TRBD2 (6 bases). V was shortened by 4 bases and J by 1 base, with 17 bases between the two germline ends. Per germline, CDR1 MDHEN and CDR2 SYDVKM. The CDR3 has 16 residues. The chain's CDR3 is CASSSPGERGSYEQYF. The CDR3 DNA follows: TGTGCCAGCAGTTCTCCGGGGGAGCGAGGTTCCTACGAGCAGTACTTC. Combining the CDR3 with reference TRBV28 and TRBJ2-7 gives the whole variable domain DVKVTQSSRYLVKRTGEKVFLECVQDMDHENMFWYRQDPGLGLRLIYFSYDVKMKEKGDIPEGYSVSREKKERFSLILESASTNQTSMYLCASSSPGERGSYEQYFGPGTRLTVT.

This clone was seen a few times. This rearrangement joins TRBV6-6 to TRBJ1-1; the D is unclear. V lost 7 bases, J lost 1 base, and 13 bases lay in between. Germline V gene data show CDR1 as MNHNY and CDR2 as SVGAGI (reference sequence). CDR3 length equals 14 residues. The CDR3 spells CASTPGRENTEAFF. The DNA for the CDR3 is TGTGCCAGCACCCCCGGGCGGGAGAACACTGAAGCTTTCTTT.

The chain couples TRBV5-6 to TRBJ2-3; the match to TRBD2 covers 11 bases. The CDR3 totals 17 residues. Germline V lookup: CDR1 SGHDT, CDR2 YYEEEE. With 4 bases clipped from V and 1 base from J, the junction kept 8 bases outside the gene matches. The CDR3 loop is CASSRTGTSGGTDTQYF. The CDR3 nucleotides read TGTGCCAGCAGCCGAACTGGGACTAGCGGAGGCACAGATACGCAGTATTTT.

In DNA, the CDR3 is TGTGCCAGTGCCACAGGGGCTGGCAATCAGCCCCAGCATTTT. Residues: CASATGAGNQPQHF. This chain joins TRBV19 and TRBJ1-5; TRBD1 matches at 7 bases. The junction had 6 bases not matched to a gene; V was cut back by 8 bases and J by 2 bases. Germline assignment: CDR1 LNHDA and CDR2 SQIVND (reference sequence). This CDR3 spans 14 amino acids.

J is TRBJ2-1 and V is TRBV28; maybe TRBD2 (7 bases). This CDR3 has 14 amino acids. V was trimmed by 4 bases and J by 7 bases, leaving 14 bases between them. The germline V gene encodes CDR1 MDHEN and CDR2 SYDVKM. The CDR3 bases are TGTGCCAGCAGTTCGGGGGGCAACGTGAATGAGCAGTTCTTC. This gives the protein CASSSGGNVNEQFF.

This clone was detected once. The chain is built from TRBV27 and TRBJ2-5; possibly TRBD1 for D (7 bases). There are 17 residues in the CDR3. V was pared by 5 bases and J by 2 bases, with 21 bases between. Looked up from germline, CDR1 is MNHEY and CDR2 is SMNVEV (reference sequence). The CDR3 here is CASSHRARRGRQETQYF. As DNA, the CDR3 is TGTGCCAGCAGTCACAGGGCCCGGAGGGGGCGGCAAGAGACCCAGTACTTC.

This clone was detected once. J is TRBJ2-3 and V is TRBV7-2; TRBD2 might be the D (5 bases). The germline V gene encodes CDR1 SGHTA and CDR2 FQGNSA. This CDR3 spans 15 amino acids. Trimming removed 2 bases at V and 5 bases at J, with 14 bases between. The DNA for the CDR3 is TGTGCCAGCAGCTTACTGAATAGCGACGGAGATACGCAGTATTTT. It codes for CASSLLNSDGDTQYF.

The V and J genes are TRBV5-1 and TRBJ2-5, with TRBD2 matching 7 bases. V dropped 4 bases and J dropped 4; count of bases not matched to a gene: 10. There are 15 residues in the CDR3. From germline, CDR1 is SGHRS and CDR2 YFSETQ. This chain's CDR3 is CASSPFGGEGETQYF. The CDR3 DNA reads as TGCGCCAGCAGCCCCTTCGGCGGGGAGGGAGAGACCCAGTACTTC.

CDR3 residues: CASSDSSGSGANVLTF. Here the CDR3 DNA reads TGTGCCAGCAGTGACTCGAGCGGCTCTGGGGCCAACGTCCTGACTTTC. The V and J genes are TRBV6-4 and TRBJ2-6; possibly TRBD2 for D (5 bases). V was clipped by 0 bases and J by 0 bases, with 6 bases between them. CDR1 is MRHNA, CDR2 SNTAGT, per germline. The length of the CDR3 is 16 residues.

V gene TRBV30 combines with J gene TRBJ2-2; the match to TRBD2 covers 10 bases. Trimming cost V 1 base and J 1 base; bases outside gene matches: 3. The CDR3 is 16 amino acids. CDR1 GTSNPN and CDR2 SVGIG come from the germline V gene (reference sequence). The CDR3 DNA is TGTGCCTGGAGTGGGCTAGCGGGGGAGAACACCGGGGAGCTGTTTTTT. Translated, it gives CAWSGLAGENTGELFF.

V is TRBV7-6 and J is TRBJ2-1, with a possible D match to TRBD2 (7 bases). V dropped 4 bases and J dropped 10 bases, with 20 bases sitting between them. The CDR3 covers 15 residues. Per germline, CDR1 SGHVS and CDR2 FNYEAQ. CDR3 residues: CASSSGGFPSVEQFF. The CDR3 region has the DNA TGTGCCAGCAGCTCGGGGGGCTTCCCCTCTGTAGAGCAGTTCTTC.

This rearrangement joins TRBV2 to TRBJ2-1; tentatively, D is TRBD1 (5 bases). CDR3 size: 13 residues. Germline values: CDR1 SNHLY, CDR2 FYNNEI. V was cut by 8 bases and J by 4 bases, with 12 bases left in between. CDR3 DNA sequence: TGTGCCAGCCCCCCCGACAGATACAATGAGCAGTTCTTC. This codes for CASPPDRYNEQFF.